The present entry profiles one TCR beta chain with its context. The antigen is not known. Given the absence of the conserved phenylalanine or tryptophan at the CDR3 end, a read error is likely. This sample is drawn from a study of immune heterogeneity within non-small cell lung tumors. The authors used roughly 600 ng of bulk tumor genomic DNA per sample as template. Several far-apart biopsies were taken per primary tumor during surgery. Patients had untreated, newly diagnosed non-small cell lung cancer and underwent curative surgery. Individuals who provided samples were patients with newly diagnosed non-small cell lung cancer who were having surgery with curative intent. CDR3 of TCR beta was amplified by multiplex PCR that used 32 V and 13 J primers. TCRdb re-called the multiplex PCR reads with MiXCR, one entry per CDR3 protein. The table shows 25,000 to 40,000 distinct CDR3 sequences, with 25% to 30% occurring only once.

Study-level points and caveats: Largely different high-frequency T-cell receptor beta clonotypes were found between individual patients. Higher local tumor mutational burden went with moderately higher local T-cell clonality, R around 0.35.

Specimen: lung tumor tissue. The receptor was isolated from a man aged 35 to 55 with non-small cell lung cancer.

For the CDR3, the DNA is TGTGCCAGCAGACAGAGCAACGGTAATCACCCCCAGCATCTT. Translating gives CASRQSNGNHPQHL. The rearrangement joins TRBV3-1 to TRBJ1-5; D remains unclear. Germline values: CDR1 LGHDT, CDR2 YNNKEL (reference sequence). The length of the CDR3 is 14 residues.